This note documents a single T cell receptor beta chain sequence. What this receptor recognizes is not known. Base qualities are not provided; no much larger clone lies one nucleotide away. In total, 600 or so healthy bone marrow donors made up the cohort. At the time of sampling, every cohort member was nominally healthy, though immune exposures that went unrecorded were likely present. The donor was CMV seropositive and belonged to the group of a few hundred seropositive cohort members. Every donor gave a peripheral blood sample, and the peripheral blood mononuclear cells from that sample were used for TCR beta sequencing. Genomic DNA extraction from the blood cell samples was performed with the Qiagen DNeasy Blood Extraction Kit. CDR1 and CDR2, looked up from the germline V gene, are MDHEN and SYDVKM. The CDR3 numbers 13 residues from cysteine through phenylalanine. Kept here is only the CDR3 DNA, which spans 39 bases and is read in frame from base 1. V drops 6 bases and J drops 5 bases, leaving 13 bases in between.

The data derive from a study of cytomegalovirus exposure and HLA in healthy donors (dated by TCRdb to about 2017). Describing the broader study: In an earlier analysis of 587 of the donors, 250 to 350 Gb of sequence data and 95 million to 130 million unique TCR beta sequences from about 180 million T cells were reported. Approximately 300 gigabases of sequencing data and roughly 90 million unique TCR sequences were included in an early release covering roughly 600 HLA-typed donors. Of the approximately 400 genotyped donors, approximately 80% fell in the genetic ancestry cluster associated with self-reported Caucasian donors. The study was designed to test whether signatures of past pathogen exposure could be identified by cataloging public T cell receptors. Using immunosequencing, the study profiled T cell repertoires from 666 subjects and related those repertoires to cytomegalovirus serostatus. Along with the approximately 700-subject first cohort, a separate validation cohort of around 110 different subjects was used. The study combined high-throughput TCR immunosequencing, statistical association of individual TCRs with disease status, and machine learning to predict cytomegalovirus infection status. A later analysis re-analyzed previously published TCR beta repertoires from 600 to 850 donors and added high-resolution HLA genotyping to study TCR occurrence patterns. In the later analysis, no new phenotypic data were used to find candidate immune exposures; instead, reliance was placed on TCR beta sequences and their occurrence across donors. An earlier analysis of 450 to 750 of the donors used high-throughput TCR beta sequencing to judge whether each TCR beta V gene segment behaved as functional or pseudogenic. Alongside the repertoire data, information on donor age, sex, ethnicity and CMV serostatus was compiled. Genome-wide SNP genotypes for about three fifths of the roughly 700 donors were used in a later genetic analysis, which treated that subset as a discovery cohort. Every repertoire in the discovery cohort had been generated on one and the same sequencing platform. HLA typing included class I and class II loci at four-digit resolution. The number of donors typed differed by locus, with 629-630 for A, B, C, DRB1 and DQB1, about 500 for DQA1, 600 to 610 for DPA1, and 472 for DPB1. Because of strong linkage in the cohort, roughly 5 DR-DQ haplotypes were treated as single units for association and clustering. On average, roughly 200,000 unique TCR beta nucleotide sequences were sequenced per donor among about 400 genotyped donors of the cohort, with roughly 18% of those sequences being non-productive. General conclusions and limits of the study: The presence/absence analyses assumed that sequencing depth was roughly uniform across donors, and that assumption may not be true. A few of the identified cytomegalovirus-associated TCR beta chains were confirmed in vitro to be specific for cytomegalovirus antigens. A further reported finding was that TCR beta sequences accurately predicted the HLA-A and HLA-B alleles for most subjects in the first cohort. The classifier was reported to diagnose cytomegalovirus status with high specificity and sensitivity in both the original cohort and the validation cohort. A group of highly shared sequence variants was considered likely to be a technical artifact of the sequencing pipeline. In a later analysis, several top co-occurrence clusters were reported to appear linked to parvovirus B19, influenza, CMV and Epstein-Barr virus. Assigning TCR associations to individual alleles was difficult when HLA alleles, especially DR and DQ, strongly co-occurred. At a false discovery rate of 0.05, a later analysis linked around 15,000 TCR beta sequences to specific HLA alleles. V-gene and J-gene trimming of TCR beta chains was associated with a missense DCLRE1C variant in a later genetic analysis, and the association was replicated in an independent cohort. In a later analysis, HLA-associated TCR beta chains showed more clonal expansion and lower generation probabilities than non-associated chains that were equally common. The 87-base-pair reads could not distinguish some IMGT-functional V segments, including TRBV6-2 and TRBV6-3, so those segments were excluded. A total of fewer than 200 TCR beta chains were listed by the study as associated with cytomegalovirus. CMV serostatus was the only immune exposure information available for the cohort. In a later analysis, the rate of TCR association differed among HLA loci, with DRB1 alleles having the most associated TCRs and HLA-C alleles having the fewest. A later analysis found that most CMV-associated TCR beta chains appeared HLA-restricted, with HLA associations seemingly driven largely by CMV exposure. Across donors, most TCR sequences were observed very rarely, whereas some public TCRs were present in many individuals. The cohort was sequenced for TCR beta chains only, and without alpha or paired-chain data the features that could be detected were limited. In a later genetic analysis, fewer N-insertions in productive TCRs were reported among donors in an Asian-associated ancestry cluster than the roughly 640-donor mean. The authors suggested that the approach could potentially be generalized to other disease states and immunological phenotypes. Correlated functional status among segregating V segments might reflect linkage disequilibrium, but an unknown experimental factor could not be ruled out. The earlier analysis of some 540 of the donors excluded roughly 17 rarely observed V segments, including chromosome 9 orphons, because counts were too low. HLA typing was unavailable for some donors at each locus, so association tests used only the typed subset. An earlier analysis of around 600 of the donors showed that most TCR beta V segments appeared in productive rearrangements either about 90% or about 30% of the time, which broadly matched IMGT annotations.

Libraries were made using the immunoSEQ multiplex PCR assay. For the multiplex PCR, a mixture combining 60 forward primers for TCR Vbeta segments and 13 reverse primers for TCR Jbeta segments was used. The CDR3 region of rearranged TCR beta genes was amplified from genomic DNA with a multiplex PCR assay. On the Illumina HiSeq System, the amplified TCR beta libraries were sequenced as 87-base-pair reads. From the authors' description of their analysis: In a later analysis, tens of millions of unique TCR beta chains were counted across the 650 to 750 repertoires, and roughly 11 million of these chains were shared by at least two donors. A nearest-neighbor algorithm error-corrected the raw reads and collapsed the reads into unique sequences, merging closely related sequences to remove PCR and sequencing errors. CDR3 sequences were aligned to IMGT reference sequences to assign V, D and J gene segments. For a sequence to be retained, at least a six-nucleotide match to both a V gene segment and a J gene segment was required. Rearrangements were called productive when the CDR3 lacked stop codons and stayed in frame with V and J; all others were non-productive. CDR3 was defined according to IMGT convention as the region running from the second conserved V-encoded cysteine to the conserved J-encoded phenylalanine. Sequences without an unambiguous match to a single V gene segment were excluded from the earlier analysis of a few hundred of the donors. In an earlier analysis of more than 500 of the donors, a V segment was called functional when productive rearrangements were above 56.7%, and segregating when the standard deviation between donors exceeded 5%. To diagnose cytomegalovirus status from the catalog of TCR beta chain sequences, a statistical classification framework was built. In a later analysis, V and J genes were assigned by comparing TCR nucleotide sequences against IMGT/GENE-DB human TR gene sequences. Using the TCRdist pipeline, a later analysis assigned CDR3 sequences along with most-parsimonious VDJ recombination scenarios. A later analysis defined each TCR beta chain by its CDR3 amino acid sequence plus V-gene family, and excluded reads lacking a unique V-gene family. A later analysis removed several hundred highly shared, low-generation-probability nucleotide sequences to deal with suspected cross-contamination and a sequencing artifact. In a later analysis, a clonal expansion index for each public chain was calculated from normalized within-repertoire ranks of inferred template counts. In a later analysis, generation probabilities were computed using a VDJ recombination model fitted to out-of-frame rearrangements, and the results were checked against IGoR. Hypergeometric tests were used in a later analysis to score TCR-TCR, TCR-HLA and TCR-CMV co-occurrence, with a repertoire-size bias correction applied to the TCR pairs. False discovery rates were estimated in a later analysis by permuting HLA or CMV assignments 20 times. In a later analysis, co-occurring TCRs were grouped using DBSCAN, and TCRdist sequence similarity was added for clustering within HLA-allele-positive subsets. Repertoires with fewer than 30,000 or more than 120,000 public chains, plus five repertoires with anomalous nucleotide sharing, were excluded from co-occurrence clustering. In its TCRdb copy, this immuneACCESS table keeps in-frame sequences only and misses some clones. Where compared with another copy, unresolved V genes explain less than half of these, and the others have no known cause. Clonal size and the V and J genes are those of that table, whereas D and trimming came from the DNA. The sample profile shows about 120,000 clones; about four fifths of them were found once. The ten biggest clones cover 8% to 9% of the sample.

The specimen was PBMCs. The rearrangement joined TRBV28 to TRBJ2-5, and TRBD2 may be the D gene, going by 6 matching bases. This receptor was taken from a female donor in good health and CMV-seropositive. The CDR3 region: CASRTGGGETQYF. The nucleotide sequence is given as TGTGCCAGCAGAACCGGGGGTGGGGAGACCCAGTACTTC.